Here is one T cell receptor beta chain with its context. As yet, its antigen is unknown. This entry belongs to a study of blood T cells in healthy people across ages. Each donor gave approximately 9.7 milliliters of peripheral blood. The germline V gene encodes CDR1 SGHTA and CDR2 FQGTGA. V trimming: 3 bases; J trimming: 4 bases; junction bases outside the gene matches: 5. The CDR3 loop spans 15 amino acids. Study conclusions and caveats: Diversity estimates from one million T cells were considered underestimates. Per million T cells, TCR beta diversity dropped about linearly as age rose. Percentage of naive T cells showed a strong correlation with TCR beta diversity.

A J-beta primer mix and a sample-barcoded 5' primer were used in a second PCR of about 7 to 12 cycles. TCRdb ran MiXCR on the 5' RACE reads and lists one entry per CDR3 protein. This table has around 600,000 distinct CDR3 sequences, 40% to 55% appearing once. This chain links TRBV7-3 with TRBJ2-1; 8 nucleotides line up with TRBD1. Sequenced input: blood. The TCR sequence derives from a man older than 75 in good health. CDR3 nucleotides: TGTGCCAGCAGCTTGACAGGGGACCGATACAATGAGCAGTTCTTC. Encoded protein: CASSLTGDRYNEQFF.